This T cell receptor (beta chain) was recovered during a study of CD8 T cells in ankylosing spondylitis. Study-wide results and limits: Seemingly distinctive of ankylosing spondylitis blood was a TCR beta motif formed by eight highly homologous variants. There was reportedly significant enrichment of clones that were disease-linked in matched ankylosing spondylitis synovial fluid.

In TCRdb, the 5' RACE reads were re-called with MiXCR into one record per CDR3 protein. Of about 390,000 distinct CDR3 sequences listed, about 22% are singletons. Comments on this clonotype: Its antigen remains unidentified.

Germline V lookup: CDR1 SGHTA, CDR2 FQGTGA. V dropped 2 bases and J dropped 0 bases, with 14 bases sitting between them. CDR3 size: 18 residues. This receptor was obtained from a male donor with ankylosing spondylitis. This sequence joins TRBV7-3 and TRBJ2-6; D not certain. Sequencing was done on a sample of blood, either unsorted or a sorted T cell fraction (not recorded which). CDR3 sequence reads: CASSLRAAWSSGANVLTF. CDR3 sequence (DNA): TGTGCCAGCAGCTTACGGGCAGCCTGGAGCTCTGGGGCCAACGTCCTGACTTTC.